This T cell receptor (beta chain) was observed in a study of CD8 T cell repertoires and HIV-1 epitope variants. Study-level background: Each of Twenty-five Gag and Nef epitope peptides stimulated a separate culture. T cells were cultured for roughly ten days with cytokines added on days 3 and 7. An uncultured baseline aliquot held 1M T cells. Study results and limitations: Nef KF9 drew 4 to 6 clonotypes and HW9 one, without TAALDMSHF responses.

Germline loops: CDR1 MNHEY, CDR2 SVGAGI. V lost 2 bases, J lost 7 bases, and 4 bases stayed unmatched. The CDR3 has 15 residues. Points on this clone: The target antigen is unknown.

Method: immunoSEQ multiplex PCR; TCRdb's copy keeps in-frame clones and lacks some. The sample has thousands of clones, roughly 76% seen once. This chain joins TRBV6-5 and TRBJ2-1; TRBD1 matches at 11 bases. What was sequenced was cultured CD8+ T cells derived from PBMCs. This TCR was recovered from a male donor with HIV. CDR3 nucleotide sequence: TGTGCCAGCAGTTACGCGGACAGGGGGCGAAATGAGCAGTTCTTC. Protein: CASSYADRGRNEQFF.